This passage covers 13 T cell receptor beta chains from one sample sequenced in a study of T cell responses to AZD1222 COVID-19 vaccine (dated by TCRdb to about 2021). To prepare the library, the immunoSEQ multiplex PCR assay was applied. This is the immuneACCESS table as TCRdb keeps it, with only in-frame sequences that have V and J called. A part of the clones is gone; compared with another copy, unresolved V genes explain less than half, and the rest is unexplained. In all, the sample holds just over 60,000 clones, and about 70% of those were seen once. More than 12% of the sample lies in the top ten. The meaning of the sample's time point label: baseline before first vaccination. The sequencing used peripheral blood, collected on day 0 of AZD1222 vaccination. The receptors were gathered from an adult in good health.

The CDR3 loop is CASSAGTGRRNEQFF. The DNA of the CDR3 is TGTGCCAGCAGCGCCGGGACAGGGCGGCGCAATGAGCAGTTCTTC. The chain couples TRBV28 to TRBJ2-1, with 9 bases fitting TRBD1. J gave up 6 bases and V 6 bases, and 9 bases lay outside the gene matches. CDR3 length: 15 residues. From germline, CDR1 is MDHEN and CDR2 SYDVKM.

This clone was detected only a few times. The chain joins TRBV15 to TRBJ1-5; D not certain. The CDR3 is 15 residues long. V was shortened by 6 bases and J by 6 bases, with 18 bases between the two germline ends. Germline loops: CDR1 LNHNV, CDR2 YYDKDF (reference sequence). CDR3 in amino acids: CATSTRLGSGQPQHF. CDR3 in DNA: TGTGCCACCAGTACTAGGTTGGGTTCAGGTCAGCCCCAGCATTTT.

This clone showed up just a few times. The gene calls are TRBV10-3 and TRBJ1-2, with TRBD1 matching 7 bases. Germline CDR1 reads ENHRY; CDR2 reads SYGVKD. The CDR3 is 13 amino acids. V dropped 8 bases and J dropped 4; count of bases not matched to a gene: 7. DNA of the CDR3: TGTGCCATCCTAACAGGGGAAATCTATGGCTACACCTTC. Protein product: CAILTGEIYGYTF.

CDR3 sequence: CASSQFGQANTEAFF. The CDR3 coding sequence is TGTGCCAGCAGCCAGTTCGGACAGGCGAACACTGAAGCTTTCTTT. This chain joins TRBV3-1 (or the pseudogene TRBV3-2) and TRBJ1-1; TRBD1 matches 7 bases. The trim removed 3 bases at V and 1 base at J, leaving 5 bases unmatched. The germline V gene encodes CDR1 LGHDT and CDR2 YNNKEL (reference sequence). This CDR3 is 15 amino acids long.

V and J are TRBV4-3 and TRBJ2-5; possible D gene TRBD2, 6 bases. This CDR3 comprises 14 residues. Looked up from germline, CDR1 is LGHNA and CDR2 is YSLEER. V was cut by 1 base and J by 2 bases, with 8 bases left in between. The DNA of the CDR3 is TGCGCCAGCAGCCAAGCTGCGGGGCAAGAGACCCAGTACTTC. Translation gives CASSQAAGQETQYF.

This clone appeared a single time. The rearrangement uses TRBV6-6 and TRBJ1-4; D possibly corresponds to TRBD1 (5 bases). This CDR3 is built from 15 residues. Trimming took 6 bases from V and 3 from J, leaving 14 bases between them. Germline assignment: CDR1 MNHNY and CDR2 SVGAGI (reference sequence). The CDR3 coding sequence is TGTGCCAGCAGCCTCTGGGGCGCACCTAATGAAAAACTGTTTTTT. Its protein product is CASSLWGAPNEKLFF.

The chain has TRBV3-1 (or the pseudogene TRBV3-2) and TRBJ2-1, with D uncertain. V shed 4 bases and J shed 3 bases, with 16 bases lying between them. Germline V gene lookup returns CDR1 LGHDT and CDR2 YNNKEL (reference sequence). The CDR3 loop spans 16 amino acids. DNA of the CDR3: TGTGCCAGCAGCCTTAGAAAAGGTTTTCTCTACAATGAGCAGTTCTTC. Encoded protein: CASSLRKGFLYNEQFF.

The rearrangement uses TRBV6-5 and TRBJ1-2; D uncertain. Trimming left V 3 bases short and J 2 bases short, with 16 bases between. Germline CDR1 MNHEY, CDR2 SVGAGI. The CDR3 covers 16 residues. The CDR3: CASSYERAALNYGYTF. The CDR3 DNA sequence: TGTGCCAGCAGTTATGAGAGGGCAGCGTTGAACTATGGCTACACCTTC.

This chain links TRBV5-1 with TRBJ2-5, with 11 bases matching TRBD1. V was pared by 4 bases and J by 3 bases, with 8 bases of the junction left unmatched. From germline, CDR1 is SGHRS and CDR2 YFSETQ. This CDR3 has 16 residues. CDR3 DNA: TGCGCCAGCAGCCGATCGGGACAGGGGGATGAAGAGACCCAGTACTTC. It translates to CASSRSGQGDEETQYF.

CDR3 DNA: TGTGCCTCTGGTGGGGTGAACACTGAAGCTTTCTTT. It codes for CASGGVNTEAFF. The chain combines TRBV7-8 with TRBJ1-1; D is unclear. Germline V CDR1 and CDR2: SGHVS, FQNEAQ. The CDR3 totals 12 residues. V lost 11 bases and J lost 0, with 10 bases in between.

Here the CDR3 DNA reads TGCGCCAGCAGCCAAGAACGATTAGGATACGAGCAGTACTTC. Translating gives CASSQERLGYEQYF. The rearrangement links TRBV4-3 to TRBJ2-7; D uncertain. The CDR3 runs 14 residues. V was shortened by 0 bases and J by 4 bases, with 10 bases between the two germline ends. CDR1 is LGHNA and CDR2 is YSLEER in the germline V gene.

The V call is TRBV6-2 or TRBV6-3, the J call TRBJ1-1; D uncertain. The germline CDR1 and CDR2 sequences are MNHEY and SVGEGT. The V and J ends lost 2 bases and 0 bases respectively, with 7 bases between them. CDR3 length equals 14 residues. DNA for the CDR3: TGTGCCAGCAGTTACAGTTCGGTGAACACTGAAGCTTTCTTT. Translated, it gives CASSYSSVNTEAFF.

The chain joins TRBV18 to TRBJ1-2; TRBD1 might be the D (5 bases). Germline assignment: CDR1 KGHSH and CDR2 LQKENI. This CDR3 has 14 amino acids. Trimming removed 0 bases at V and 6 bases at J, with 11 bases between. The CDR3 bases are TGTGCCAGCTCACCACCGTCAGGGACGGATGGCTACACCTTC. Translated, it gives CASSPPSGTDGYTF.